The source of this T cell receptor beta chain is a study of response to subunit inactivated influenza vaccine (dated by TCRdb to 2017 to 2018). Study-level background: The study used deep quantitative T cell receptor repertoire profiling to track responses to a trivalent subunit inactivated influenza vaccine. Study-wide findings and limitations: The authors proposed that each seasonal influenza vaccination may bring in only a limited number of new T cells.

Library construction relied on RT-PCR. For sequencing, an Illumina HiSeq 2500 was employed. Clones were called with MiXCR by TCRdb after fastp trimmed the public reads at Q25, and only in-frame beta chains were retained. Every CDR3 protein is listed once, alongside the most common genes and DNA of its rows. The sample table records hundreds of thousands of distinct CDR3 sequences; around 18% of these occur just once. Of the sample, around 9.9% falls within the top ten clones. As to this clonotype: Its antigen has not been determined. Base qualities are not provided; no much larger clone lies one nucleotide away.

From a lookup of the germline V gene, CDR1 and CDR2 are ENHRY and SYGVKD. The V end gives up 11 bases and the J end 4 bases, leaving 12 bases in the junction not matched to a gene. The CDR3 runs 14 residues from the cysteine to the phenylalanine. Left in the record is the CDR3 DNA by itself, 42 bases read in frame from the first base. The sequence was obtained from a man aged 45-60 years who received an inactivated influenza vaccine. Donor details come from another sample of the same person, matched by shared clones. The sample consisted of PBMCs from blood, taken around 5 days after vaccination. Rearrangement joined TRBV10-3 to TRBJ2-5; 8 bases in the middle match TRBD1. This receptor carries the CDR3 CAVRPDRGRETQYF. The DNA reads as follows: TGTGCCGTCCGTCCCGACAGGGGAAGAGAGACCCAGTACTTC.